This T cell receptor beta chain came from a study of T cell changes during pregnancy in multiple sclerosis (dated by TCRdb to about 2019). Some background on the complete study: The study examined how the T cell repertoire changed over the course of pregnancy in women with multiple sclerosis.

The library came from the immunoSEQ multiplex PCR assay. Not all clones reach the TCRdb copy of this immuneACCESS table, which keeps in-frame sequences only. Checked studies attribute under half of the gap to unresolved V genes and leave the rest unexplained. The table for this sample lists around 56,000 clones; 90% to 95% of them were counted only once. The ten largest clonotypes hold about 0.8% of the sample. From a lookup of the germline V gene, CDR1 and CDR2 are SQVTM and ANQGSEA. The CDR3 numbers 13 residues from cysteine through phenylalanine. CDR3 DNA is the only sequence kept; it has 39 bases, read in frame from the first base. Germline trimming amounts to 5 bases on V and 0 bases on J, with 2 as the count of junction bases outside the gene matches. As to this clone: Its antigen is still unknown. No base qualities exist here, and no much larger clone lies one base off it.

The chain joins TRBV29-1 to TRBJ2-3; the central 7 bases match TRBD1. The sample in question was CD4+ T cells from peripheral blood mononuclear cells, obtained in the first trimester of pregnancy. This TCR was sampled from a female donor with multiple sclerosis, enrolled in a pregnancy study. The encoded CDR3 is CSVRTGSTDTQYF. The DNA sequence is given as TGCAGCGTTCGGACAGGTAGCACAGATACGCAGTATTTT.